The clone carrying this T cell receptor (beta chain) was seen once. Its target is unknown. The data were taken from a study of T cell responses to AZD1222 COVID-19 vaccine. Study-level points and caveats: Receipt of two AZD1222 doses was followed by a rise in Spike-specific TCR breadth and depth.

Sequencing used immunoSEQ multiplex PCR; TCRdb keeps in-frame clones, though not all of them. The data hold 90,000 to 130,000 clones, with around 90% observed a single time. V lost 0 bases to trimming and J lost 8 bases, with 12 bases between them. CDR1 SGDLS and CDR2 YYNGEE come from the germline V gene. The CDR3 runs to 13 residues. The sequenced sample was peripheral blood, obtained on day 0 of AZD1222 vaccination. The clonotype comes from an adult in good health. The chain links TRBV9 to TRBJ2-7; D perhaps matches TRBD2 (7 bases). The CDR3 DNA is TGTGCCAGCAGCGTAGAGGGGGGGGCACAGCAGTACTTC. Translation: CASSVEGGAQQYF. Combining the CDR3 with reference TRBV9 and TRBJ2-7 gives the whole variable domain DSGVTQTPKHLITATGQRVTLRCSPRSGDLSVYWYQQSLDQGLQFLIQYYNGEERAKGNILERFSAQQFPDLHSELNLSSLELGDSALYFCASSVEGGAQQYFGPGTRLTVT.